These T cell receptor beta chains were read from a single sample in a study of T cells in localized non-small cell lung cancer. Repertoires were generated with immunoSEQ multiplex PCR, while TCRdb's copy carries only in-frame clones and drops some. The sample gives more than 30,000 clones, 80% to 90% of which show up once; roughly 4.2% is in the top ten. Sample: peripheral blood, taken before any cancer treatment. All receptors derive from a male donor at least 60 years old with stage III lung adenocarcinoma. CDR3s include the opening cysteine and the closing phenylalanine or tryptophan. The D gene is left open where the match is weak. The size entry is marked missing in some rows and otherwise reads once, few, many or a size class.

D | size | J | V | CDR3 | DNA
TRBD1 | . | TRBJ1-1 | TRBV29-1 | CSGYRGVNTEAFF | TGCAGCGGTTACAGGGGTGTGAACACTGAAGCTTTCTTT
. | . | TRBJ1-1 | TRBV4-1 | CASSQGQISTEAFF | TGCGCCAGCAGCCAAGGGCAAATCAGCACTGAAGCTTTCTTT
TRBD1 | . | TRBJ2-3 | TRBV20-1 | CSARTGDTQYF | TGCAGTGCCCGGACAGGGGATACGCAGTATTTT
. | . | TRBJ2-7 | TRBV19 | CASTSRPTQGGEQYF | TGTGCCAGTACCTCCAGGCCTACTCAGGGCGGCGAGCAGTACTTC
. | . | TRBJ2-2 | TRBV9 | CASSTPLSPNTGELFF | TGTGCCAGCAGCACACCCCTATCCCCAAACACCGGGGAGCTGTTTTTT
. | few | TRBJ1-1 | TRBV18 | CASSPSQTMNTEAFF | TGTGCCAGCTCACCCTCCCAGACTATGAACACTGAAGCTTTCTTT
TRBD2 | . | TRBJ2-7 | TRBV5-8 | CASSFAGTSGGTSRQYF | TGTGCCAGCAGCTTCGCCGGGACTAGCGGGGGGACCTCTCGGCAGTACTTC
TRBD2 | . | TRBJ2-1 | TRBV4-1 | CASSLAESYNEQFF | TGCGCCAGCAGTCTAGCGGAGTCCTACAATGAGCAGTTCTTC
. | . | TRBJ1-1 | TRBV5-4 | CASRPDRNTEAFF | TGTGCCAGCAGGCCAGACAGGAACACTGAAGCTTTCTTT
TRBD2 | . | TRBJ2-3 | TRBV28 | CASRLGRGGLDTQYF | TGTGCCAGCAGATTGGGGAGGGGTGGTCTAGATACGCAGTATTTT
TRBD2 | . | TRBJ2-1 | TRBV4-1 | CASSTLADHYNEQFF | TGCGCCAGCAGCACTCTAGCGGATCATTACAATGAGCAGTTCTTC
. | once | TRBJ2-4 | TRBV20-1 | CSAAGVGIQYF | TGCAGTGCCGCAGGGGTAGGCATTCAGTACTTC
. | . | TRBJ1-1 | TRBV19 | CASSIIGGSEAFF | TGTGCCAGTAGTATAATCGGAGGTTCTGAAGCTTTCTTT
TRBD1 | . | TRBJ1-4 | TRBV10-3 | CASHRGLNEKLFF | TGTGCCTCCCACAGGGGGCTGAATGAAAAACTGTTTTTT
. | . | TRBJ2-1 | TRBV28 | CASSLERQFF | TGTGCCAGCAGTTTAGAACGGCAGTTCTTC
. | . | TRBJ1-6 | TRBV5-6 | CASSWEQPTSPLHF | TGTGCCAGCAGCTGGGAACAGCCTACCTCACCCCTCCACTTT
. | . | TRBJ2-1 | TRBV5-4 | CASSLQGSSYNEQFF | TGTGCCAGCAGCTTGCAAGGTAGCTCCTACAATGAGCAGTTCTTC
. | . | TRBJ1-2 | TRBV5-1 | CASSPSPQHSNYGYTF | TGCGCCAGCAGCCCGAGTCCACAACATTCTAACTATGGCTACACCTTC
. | . | TRBJ1-2 | TRBV7-9 | CASGLGMWGYTF | TGTGCCAGCGGGCTGGGGATGTGGGGCTACACCTTC
TRBD2 | . | TRBJ2-2 | TRBV28 | CASSLMGGSTGELFF | TGTGCCAGCAGTTTAATGGGAGGGAGCACCGGGGAGCTGTTTTTT
. | . | TRBJ1-1 | TRBV6-1 | CASNQGTLNTEAFF | TGTGCCAGCAATCAGGGGACCCTGAACACTGAAGCTTTCTTT
TRBD2 | . | TRBJ2-3 | TRBV13 | CASSQRGGTDTQYF | TGTGCCAGCAGCCAGCGGGGGGGAACAGATACGCAGTATTTT
. | . | TRBJ2-7 | TRBV28 | CASKTGWGNEQYF | TGTGCCAGTAAGACAGGTTGGGGCAACGAGCAGTACTTC
TRBD2 | . | TRBJ2-7 | TRBV18 | CASSPALAGANEQYF | TGTGCCAGCTCGCCCGCACTAGCGGGAGCTAACGAGCAGTACTTC
. | . | TRBJ1-3 | TRBV7-8 | CASSPRGNIAGNTIYF | TGTGCCAGCAGCCCCCGCGGCAACATCGCTGGAAACACCATATATTTT
. | . | TRBJ2-5 | TRBV7-5 | CVSEGSGQETQYF | TGTGTCTCGGAGGGGTCGGGGCAAGAGACCCAGTACTTC
TRBD1 | . | TRBJ1-1 | TRBV19 | CASSIYGTANTEAFF | TGTGCCAGTAGTATCTATGGGACAGCGAACACTGAAGCTTTCTTT
. | . | TRBJ1-6 | TRBV27 | CASSLFIGQTGSPLHF | TGTGCCAGCAGCCTTTTCATCGGACAGACCGGCTCACCCCTCCACTTT
. | . | TRBJ1-1 | TRBV5-4 | CASSLGVGGSHTEAFF | TGTGCCAGCAGCTTGGGGGTCGGGGGCAGTCACACTGAAGCTTTCTTT
. | . | TRBJ2-7 | TRBV19 | CASSIGAGNSYEQYF | TGTGCCAGTAGTATTGGGGCGGGCAATTCCTACGAGCAGTACTTC
. | . | TRBJ2-7 | TRBV5-1 | CASSDSRTSTREQYF | TGCGCCAGCAGCGACAGCCGGACATCCACCCGGGAGCAGTACTTC
TRBD1 | . | TRBJ2-7 | TRBV7-9 | CASSPQGVEQYF | TGTGCCAGCAGCCCACAGGGGGTCGAGCAGTACTTC
. | . | TRBJ2-5 | TRBV27 | CASSLKGSQETQYF | TGTGCCAGCAGTTTAAAGGGGAGCCAAGAGACCCAGTACTTC
. | few | TRBJ2-2 | TRBV10-3 | CAISAQGGTGELFF | TGTGCCATCAGTGCACAGGGAGGGACCGGGGAGCTGTTTTTT